The next 3 T cell receptor beta chains were all read from a single sample in a study of human T cells and chemical hapten exposure. From the RACE reads, TCRdb called clonotypes with MiXCR, one entry per CDR3 protein. The sample gives 96,000 or so distinct CDR3 sequences, about 9% of which show up once; about 2% is in the top ten. Time point indicated: patch test 2, 6 weeks after DPC sensitization. Treatment of the sample: therapeutic diphenylcyclopropenone sensitization with weekly scalp DPC. Here the sequenced sample was whole blood, taken in connection with sensitization to the hapten diphenylcyclopropenone (DPC). These receptors originate from a middle-aged woman with alopecia areata. Some clones in this sample may be carry-over from other donors' samples.

This clonotype came up many times. The chain carries TRBV28 and TRBJ2-5, with D perhaps matching TRBD1 (7 bases). Germline V gene sequence: CDR1 MDHEN, CDR2 SYDVKM. This CDR3 is 16 amino acids long. Trimming pared 3 bases from V and 1 base from J, leaving 15 bases between. CDR3 bases: TGTGCCAGCAGTTTTATCCGGGGGACAGTCCAAGAGACCCAGTACTTC. Translating gives CASSFIRGTVQETQYF.

This clonotype showed up many times. The chain is built from TRBV30 and TRBJ1-5; no firm D call. Trimming left V 4 bases short and J 6 bases short, with 13 bases between. Germline CDR1 is GTSNPN and CDR2 is SVGIG (reference sequence). The CDR3 is 13 amino acids. The DNA of the CDR3 is TGTGCCTGGATGGGGAAGGGCGGTCAGCCCCAGCATTTT. Its protein product is CAWMGKGGQPQHF.

The V gene is TRBV11-2, the J gene TRBJ2-1, with 8 nucleotides matching TRBD1. The germline CDR1 and CDR2 sequences are SGHAT and FQNNGV. V lost 2 bases, J lost 6 bases, and 3 bases stayed unmatched. This CDR3 spans 14 amino acids. CDR3 sequence reads: CASSLRQGFNEQFF. The DNA of the CDR3 is TGTGCCAGCAGCTTACGACAGGGGTTCAATGAGCAGTTCTTC.